Each of the 18 T cell receptor beta chains below was sequenced from the same sample in a study of beta chain features in type 1 diabetes. Study outcomes and limitations: Type 1 diabetes patients had moderately but significantly shorter TCRB CDR3s in all four CD4+ subsets.

Sequenced material consisted of expressed TCRB transcripts (all of the isolated RNA was reverse transcribed). TCRdb's table, derived via immunoSEQ multiplex PCR, lists solely in-frame clones and lacks some. This table has 600,000 to 750,000 clones, about an eighth appearing once. Which antigens these TCRs recognize remains unknown. The sequenced sample consisted of naive CD4+ T cells from blood. The receptors originated from a man aged 30-40 years with type 1 diabetes.

The table lists this clone with a few counts. This chain uses TRBV29-1 with TRBJ2-3, with TRBD1 identical over 10 bases. V shed 5 bases and J 2 bases; nucleotides not matched to a gene: 7. In germline, CDR1 is SQVTM, CDR2 ANQGSEA. The CDR3 has 15 amino acids. The CDR3 sequence is CSVLGTGVNTDTQYF. For the CDR3, the DNA is TGCAGCGTTTTAGGGACAGGGGTAAACACAGATACGCAGTATTTT.

The chain is built from TRBV11-3 and TRBJ1-4; D may be TRBD1 (5 bases). The CDR3 contains 15 residues. Germline V gene lookup returns CDR1 SGHNT and CDR2 YENEEA. V was shortened by 1 base and J by 8 bases, with 14 bases between the two germline ends. As DNA, the CDR3 is TGTGCCAGCAGCTTAGGAACCGGGACCTTCGAAAAACTGTTTTTT. Its protein product is CASSLGTGTFEKLFF.

This clone was seen only a few times. This chain uses TRBV11-3 with TRBJ2-1; TRBD2 aligns across 8 bases. This CDR3 is 15 amino acids long. After removal of 4 bases from V and 8 bases from J, the junction contained 10 bases not matched to a gene. CDR1 and CDR2 (germline): SGHNT, YENEEA. DNA of the CDR3: TGTGCCAGCAGCTCCAGAGGACTAGCCGTCCATGAGCAGTTCTTC. Translation gives CASSSRGLAVHEQFF.

The CDR3 region has the DNA TGTGCCAGCAGCCAAAGGCCCAAGGAACTCTCCTACAATGAGCAGTTCTTC. Translated: CASSQRPKELSYNEQFF. This chain connects TRBV4-2 to TRBJ2-1; D gene unclear. This CDR3 is built from 17 residues. Trimming removed 2 bases from V and 0 bases from J, with 14 bases in between. Per the germline V gene, CDR1 is LGHNA and CDR2 is YNFKEQ.

The V call is TRBV12-5, the J call TRBJ2-2; TRBD1 matches at 7 bases. The germline gives CDR1 LGHNT, CDR2 FRNRAP. The CDR3 is 15 amino acids. J lost 7 bases, V lost 5 bases, and 10 bases had no gene match. The chain's CDR3 is CASGPPDRFGGELFF. The DNA of the CDR3 is TGTGCTAGTGGTCCGCCGGACAGGTTTGGCGGGGAGCTGTTTTTT.

This rearrangement joins TRBV9 to TRBJ2-5, with D possibly TRBD1 on 5 matching bases. The germline V gene has CDR1 SGDLS and CDR2 YYNGEE. Trimming took 2 bases from V and 2 from J, leaving 13 bases between them. CDR3 length: 15 residues. Written as DNA, the CDR3 is TGTGCCAGCAGCGTTGGACACGGATCGCAAGAGACCCAGTACTTC. It translates to CASSVGHGSQETQYF.

The CDR3 sequence: CASSPRTGVFTGELFF. The CDR3 region has the DNA TGTGCCAGCAGCCCCCGGACAGGGGTTTTCACCGGGGAGCTGTTTTTT. The chain recombines TRBV11-2 with TRBJ2-2; 9 positions agree with TRBD1. The germline V gene encodes CDR1 SGHAT and CDR2 FQNNGV. The CDR3 has 16 amino acids. V was pared by 5 bases and J by 4 bases, with 8 bases of the junction left unmatched. The whole variable domain, remainder taken from reference TRBV11-2 and TRBJ2-2, is EAGVAQSPRYKIIEKRQSVAFWCNPISGHATLYWYQQILGQGPKLLIQFQNNGVVDDSQLPKDRFSAERLKGVDSTLKIQPAKLEDSAVYLCASSPRTGVFTGELFFGEGSRLTVL.

The J gene is TRBJ2-7, the V gene TRBV7-9; 10 nucleotides match TRBD1. Trimming took 5 bases from V and 2 from J; bases not matched to a gene: 3. The CDR3 is 14 residues long. Germline CDR1 reads SEHNR; CDR2 reads FQNEAQ (reference sequence). The CDR3 DNA is TGTGCCAGCAGCCAGGACAGGGGGACCTACGAGCAGTACTTC. Its protein is CASSQDRGTYEQYF.

CDR3 sequence: CASSPRTSAETQYF. DNA of the CDR3: TGTGCCAGCAGCCCCAGGACTAGCGCGGAGACCCAGTACTTC. This chain links TRBV9 with TRBJ2-5; TRBD2 aligns across 9 bases. The CDR3 is made up of 14 amino acids. The V gene's germline CDR1 is SGDLS and CDR2 YYNGEE. V was pared by 4 bases and J by 5 bases, with 6 bases of the junction left unmatched.

In this sample, this clone turned up a few times. This rearrangement joins TRBV7-2 to TRBJ2-5; D is unresolved. The germline gives CDR1 SGHTA, CDR2 FQGNSA. The CDR3 runs 15 residues. The V gene lost 6 bases and the J gene lost 1 base, with 15 bases spanning the gap. For the CDR3, the DNA is TGTGCCAGCAGTCAAAGCTCGACGCGCCAAGAGACCCAGTACTTC. It yields the protein CASSQSSTRQETQYF.

The chain has TRBV11-2 and TRBJ1-6; 7 bases match TRBD1. The J segment lost 7 bases and the V segment lost 5 bases, leaving 5 bases of the junction unmatched. Germline-derived CDR1 and CDR2 are SGHAT and FQNNGV. The CDR3 covers 14 residues. CDR3 in DNA: TGTGCCAGCAGCAATCAACAGGGGAATTCACCCCTCCACTTT. It yields the protein CASSNQQGNSPLHF.

J is TRBJ2-3 and V is TRBV6-5; D ambiguous. The CDR3 covers 15 residues. Germline assignment: CDR1 MNHEY and CDR2 SVGAGI. Trimming left V 2 bases short and J 1 base short, with 10 bases between. CDR3 DNA: TGTGCCAGCAGTTACACAGATTTCGGCACAGATACGCAGTATTTT. Amino acids: CASSYTDFGTDTQYF.

In regard to this clone: Within the sample, other DNA sequences also encode this same CDR3. The chain recombines TRBV27 with TRBJ2-7, with 10 bases aligning to TRBD1. V dropped 3 bases and J dropped 2; count of bases not matched to a gene: 1. The CDR3 consists of 14 residues. Germline V lookup: CDR1 MNHEY, CDR2 SMNVEV (reference sequence). CDR3 bases: TGTGCCAGCAGTTTGGACAGGGGGACCTACGAGCAGTACTTC. Translating gives CASSLDRGTYEQYF.

This sequence joins TRBV29-1 and TRBJ2-5; possibly TRBD1 for D (6 bases). With 6 bases removed from V and 7 bases from J, the gap between germline ends came to 21 bases. From germline, CDR1 is SQVTM and CDR2 ANQGSEA. There are 14 residues in the CDR3. The CDR3 nucleotides read TGCAGCGTGGTCGGACAGTTAAGCGTTGGGACCCAGTACTTC. This gives the protein CSVVGQLSVGTQYF.

This clone has a handful of counts. The V and J genes are TRBV27 and TRBJ1-2; weak D call: TRBD1 (5 bases). Germline V gene data show CDR1 as MNHEY and CDR2 as SMNVEV (reference sequence). With 3 bases removed from V and 8 bases from J, the gap between germline ends came to 13 bases. The CDR3 spans 13 residues. CDR3 amino acids: CASSFPDGAGYTF. CDR3 DNA: TGTGCCAGCAGTTTCCCCGACGGGGCGGGCTACACCTTC.

In its sample, this clone was seen many times. The CDR3 reads CASRLQGGKNIQYF. As DNA, the CDR3 is TGTGCCAGCAGGCTACAGGGAGGCAAAAACATTCAGTACTTC. The chain is built from TRBV5-5 and TRBJ2-4; either TRBD1 or TRBD2 may supply D (6 bases each). Germline lookup yields CDR1 SGHKS and CDR2 YYEKEE (reference sequence). Trimming stripped 5 bases from V and 3 bases from J, with 12 bases between. This CDR3 comprises 14 residues. Variable domain in full (rest from reference TRBV5-5 and TRBJ2-4): DAGVTQSPTHLIKTRGQQVTLRCSPISGHKSVSWYQQVLGQGPQFIFQYYEKEERGRGNFPDRFSARQFPNYSSELNVNALLLGDSALYLCASRLQGGKNIQYFGAGTRLSVL.

The chain joins TRBV16 to TRBJ2-2; possible D gene TRBD1, 6 bases. Germline loops: CDR1 KGHSY, CDR2 FQNENV. Trimming pared 4 bases from V and 6 bases from J, leaving 12 bases between. This CDR3 has 14 residues. CDR3 region: CASSPNRASGELFF. The CDR3 DNA is TGTGCCAGCAGCCCTAACAGGGCATCCGGGGAGCTGTTTTTT.

The chain combines TRBV27 with TRBJ2-4, with 10 nucleotides matching TRBD1. V lost 6 bases and J lost 3; bases outside the gene matches: 2. Germline CDR1 MNHEY, CDR2 SMNVEV (reference sequence). CDR3 length: 14 residues. The CDR3 region is CASSWTGGKNIQYF. In DNA form, the CDR3 reads TGTGCCAGCAGCTGGACAGGGGGCAAAAACATTCAGTACTTC.